Presented here are 16 T cell receptor beta chains from one specimen sequenced in a study of beta chain features in type 1 diabetes. Study-wide points: Moderate but significant shortening of TCRB CDR3s was recorded in all four CD4+ subsets from Type 1 diabetes patients.

cDNA synthesis used the whole RNA isolate, giving expressed TCRB sequences. The method was immunoSEQ multiplex PCR; TCRdb's version includes in-frame clones alone and lacks a portion of them. The sample lists roughly 240,000 clones, approximately 25% occurring once. The antigens for these receptors are not known. Sequencing input: naive CD4+ T cells from blood. Receptors were obtained from a woman younger than 45 with type 1 diabetes.

The chain uses TRBV5-5 and TRBJ1-5, with D perhaps TRBD1 (5 bases). V gave up 2 bases and J gave up 5 bases, with 8 bases separating them. Germline CDR1 SGHKS, CDR2 YYEKEE (reference sequence). The CDR3 is 13 residues long. The CDR3 DNA sequence: TGTGCCAGCAGCTTAGCGGGGCATCAGCCCCAGCATTTT. Translated: CASSLAGHQPQHF.

In this sample, this clone turned up a few times. The rearrangement uses TRBV7-9 and TRBJ1-4, with D maybe TRBD1 (5 bases). Between the trimmed V and J ends, which lost 3 bases and 0 bases, there was a span of 11 bases. From germline, CDR1 is SEHNR and CDR2 FQNEAQ (reference sequence). There are 16 residues in the CDR3. The CDR3: CASSFSRGSTNEKLFF. The CDR3 coding sequence is TGTGCCAGCAGCTTCTCTAGGGGATCAACTAATGAAAAACTGTTTTTT.

The V and J genes are TRBV11-2 and TRBJ2-5; D uncertain. The germline CDR1 and CDR2 sequences are SGHAT and FQNNGV. The CDR3 extends over 13 amino acids. V lost 3 bases, J lost 5 bases, and 10 bases lay in between. CDR3 DNA sequence: TGTGCCAGCAGCTTTCGACCAGCGGAGACCCAGTACTTC. Translation: CASSFRPAETQYF.

This clone was seen a handful of times. CDR3 sequence: CSARRDRELFF. In nucleotides, the CDR3 is TGCAGTGCTAGGAGGGATCGGGAGCTGTTTTTT. The chain is built from TRBV20-1 and TRBJ2-2, with a weak D call TRBD2 (5 bases). The V gene's germline CDR1 is DFQATT and CDR2 SNEGSKA (reference sequence). V lost 3 bases and J 9 bases, leaving 8 bases between the germline ends. CDR3 length: 11 residues.

The chain combines TRBV18 with TRBJ2-3; no clear D. The germline CDR1 and CDR2 sequences are KGHSH and LQKENI. Trimming removed 3 bases from V and 4 bases from J, with 17 bases in between. The CDR3 sequence is 16 residues long. CDR3 in DNA: TGTGCCAGCTCACCGGTCGTGGGTGAGGTAGCAGATACGCAGTATTTT. Translating gives CASSPVVGEVADTQYF.

In this sample, this clone turned up a few times. This sequence joins TRBV7-9 and TRBJ2-3, with a weak D call TRBD2 (5 bases). Germline values: CDR1 SEHNR, CDR2 FQNEAQ (reference sequence). V lost 1 base to trimming and J lost 4 bases, with 9 bases between them. This CDR3 comprises 14 residues. The CDR3 protein is CASSLEGSADTQYF. In DNA form, the CDR3 reads TGTGCCAGCAGCTTAGAAGGTAGCGCAGATACGCAGTATTTT. Using reference TRBV7-9 and TRBJ2-3 for the parts outside the CDR3, the full variable domain is DTGVSQNPRHKITKRGQNVTFRCDPISEHNRLYWYRQTLGQGPEFLTYFQNEAQLEKSRLLSDRFSAERPKGSFSTLEIQRTEQGDSAMYLCASSLEGSADTQYFGPGTRLTVL.

The chain employs TRBV7-8 and TRBJ2-2; 7 bases fit TRBD1. V shed 1 base and J 1 base; nucleotides not matched to a gene: 6. The germline V gene has CDR1 SGHVS and CDR2 FQNEAQ. This CDR3 contains 17 residues. The CDR3 coding sequence is TGTGCCAGCAGCTTAGTCGGGACAGCTATGAACACCGGGGAGCTGTTTTTT. Translation: CASSLVGTAMNTGELFF.

This clone was counted a few times. The J gene is TRBJ2-4, the V gene TRBV9; TRBD2 agrees at 12 bases. The CDR3 length is 15 residues. Per the germline V gene, CDR1 is SGDLS and CDR2 is YYNGEE. V lost 3 bases, J lost 4 bases, and 2 bases stayed unmatched. The CDR3 loop is CASSDGTSGKNIQYF. In DNA, the CDR3 is TGTGCCAGCAGCGACGGGACTAGCGGGAAAAACATTCAGTACTTC.

This clone was detected a few times. The V call is TRBV6-4, the J call TRBJ2-7; unclear D gene. The CDR3 is 13 residues long. V was clipped by 9 bases and J by 3 bases, with 15 bases between them. Germline V gene data show CDR1 as MRHNA and CDR2 as SNTAGT. CDR3 region: CARPQEQIYEQYF. The CDR3 coding sequence is TGTGCCAGGCCGCAGGAACAGATCTACGAGCAGTACTTC.

As regards this clone: The identical CDR3 is also encoded by other nucleotide sequences in the sample. The genes are TRBV19 and TRBJ1-5, with 8 bases that match TRBD1. CDR3 size: 13 residues. Trimming removed 6 bases from V and 2 bases from J; junction bases left unmatched: 0. CDR1 and CDR2 from the germline V gene are LNHDA and SQIVND (reference sequence). CDR3 region: CASRGQGNQPQHF. The CDR3 DNA follows: TGTGCCAGTAGGGGACAGGGCAATCAGCCCCAGCATTTT.

This clone appeared a few times. This rearrangement joins TRBV4-1 to TRBJ2-5, with D possibly matching TRBD2 (5 bases). The germline gives CDR1 MGHRA, CDR2 YSYEKL. The CDR3 consists of 14 residues. Trimming took off 1 base at V and 4 bases at J, with 10 bases between the two ends. The CDR3: CASSQVGGPETQYF. CDR3 nucleotides: TGCGCCAGCAGCCAAGTTGGCGGGCCAGAGACCCAGTACTTC.

This clone showed up just a few times. The V and J genes are TRBV19 and TRBJ2-7; TRBD1 matches at 7 bases. There are 13 residues in the CDR3. From germline, CDR1 is LNHDA and CDR2 SQIVND (reference sequence). Trimming took 5 bases from V and 5 from J; bases not matched to a gene: 6. CDR3: CASSPDRVNEQYF. CDR3 nucleotides: TGTGCCAGTAGTCCCGACAGGGTCAACGAGCAGTACTTC.

This clone came up a few times. As DNA, the CDR3 is TGTGCCAGCAGTGTGGAAGGGGGCATGGGAGCTTTCTTT. Translated: CASSVEGGMGAFF. The rearrangement links TRBV2 to TRBJ1-1; 7 bases line up with TRBD1. Germline values: CDR1 SNHLY, CDR2 FYNNEI. After removal of 4 bases from V and 10 bases from J, the junction contained 9 bases not matched to a gene. This CDR3 is 13 amino acids long.

The chain combines TRBV11-2 with TRBJ2-3; the D gene is possibly TRBD1 (7 bases). V was cut by 5 bases and J by 0 bases, with 15 bases left in between. Germline V lookup: CDR1 SGHAT, CDR2 FQNNGV. The CDR3 covers 16 residues. The CDR3 region has the DNA TGTGCCAGCAGCCAAGGGGGCGGGATCAGCACAGATACGCAGTATTTT. This translates into CASSQGGGISTDTQYF.

The chain employs TRBV14 and TRBJ1-1, with 9 bases identical to TRBD1. V lost 4 bases and J lost 6; bases outside the gene matches: 6. CDR1 is SGHDN, CDR2 FVKESK, per germline. The CDR3 runs to 14 residues. CDR3: CASSLYTGGSEAFF. The CDR3 DNA follows: TGTGCCAGCAGCCTTTATACAGGGGGCTCTGAAGCTTTCTTT. Full variable domain (missing parts from reference TRBV14 and TRBJ1-1): EAGVTQFPSHSVIEKGQTVTLRCDPISGHDNLYWYRRVMGKEIKFLLHFVKESKQDESGMPNNRFLAERTGGTYSTLKVQPAELEDSGVYFCASSLYTGGSEAFFGQGTRLTVV.

The chain has TRBV5-1 and TRBJ2-7; D perhaps matches TRBD2 (5 bases). Per germline, CDR1 SGHRS and CDR2 YFSETQ. The CDR3 is 13 residues long. The V end lost 7 bases, the J end lost 0 bases, and 11 bases lay between the germline ends. DNA of the CDR3: TGCGCCAGCGTTCCGGACTTCTCCTACGAGCAGTACTTC. This encodes CASVPDFSYEQYF.